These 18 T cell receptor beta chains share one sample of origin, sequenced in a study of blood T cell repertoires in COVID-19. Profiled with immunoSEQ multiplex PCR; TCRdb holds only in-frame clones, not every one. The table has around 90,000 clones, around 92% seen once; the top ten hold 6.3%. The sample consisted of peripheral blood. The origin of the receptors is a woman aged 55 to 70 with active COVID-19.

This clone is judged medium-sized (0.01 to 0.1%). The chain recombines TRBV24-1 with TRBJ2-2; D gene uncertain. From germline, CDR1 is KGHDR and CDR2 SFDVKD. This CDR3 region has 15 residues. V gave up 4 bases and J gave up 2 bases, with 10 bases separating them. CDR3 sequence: CATSESDFNTGELFF. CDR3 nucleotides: TGTGCCACCAGTGAAAGTGACTTCAACACCGGGGAGCTGTTTTTT.

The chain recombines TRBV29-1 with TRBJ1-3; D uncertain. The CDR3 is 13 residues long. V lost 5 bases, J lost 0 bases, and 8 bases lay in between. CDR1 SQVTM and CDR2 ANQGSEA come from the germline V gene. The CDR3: CSVFIPSGNTIYF. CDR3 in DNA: TGCAGCGTTTTTATCCCCTCTGGAAACACCATATATTTT.

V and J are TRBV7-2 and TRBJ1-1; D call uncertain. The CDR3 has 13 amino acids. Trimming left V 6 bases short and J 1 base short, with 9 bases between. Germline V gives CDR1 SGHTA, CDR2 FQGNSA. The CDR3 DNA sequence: TGTGCCAGCAGAAAAACAGCGAACACTGAAGCTTTCTTT. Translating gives CASRKTANTEAFF.

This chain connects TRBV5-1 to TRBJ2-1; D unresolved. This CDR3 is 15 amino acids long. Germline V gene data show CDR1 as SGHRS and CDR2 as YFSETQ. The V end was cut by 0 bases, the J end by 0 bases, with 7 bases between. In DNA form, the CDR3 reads TGCGCCAGCAGCTTGGCGAGGAGCTCCTACAATGAGCAGTTCTTC. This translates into CASSLARSSYNEQFF.

The CDR3 coding sequence is TGCGCCAGCAGACCGGGACTTAACACCGGGGAGCTGTTTTTT. Protein product: CASRPGLNTGELFF. This chain joins TRBV10-2 and TRBJ2-2; D possibly corresponds to TRBD2 (6 bases). The ends were cut back, 6 bases at V and 2 bases at J, with 10 bases in the middle. The CDR3 runs 14 residues. Germline V lookup: CDR1 WSHSY, CDR2 SAAADI.

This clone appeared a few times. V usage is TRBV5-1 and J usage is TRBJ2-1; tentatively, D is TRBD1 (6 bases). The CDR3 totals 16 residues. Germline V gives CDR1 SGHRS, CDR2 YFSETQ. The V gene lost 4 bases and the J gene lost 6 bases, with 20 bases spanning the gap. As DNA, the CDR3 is TGCGCCAGCAGCCCCGCTACCGGGACAAAGCCCAATGAGCAGTTCTTC. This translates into CASSPATGTKPNEQFF. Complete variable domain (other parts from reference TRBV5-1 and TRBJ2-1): KAGVTQTPRYLIKTRGQQVTLSCSPISGHRSVSWYQQTPGQGLQFLFEYFSETQRNKGNFPGRFSGRQFSNSRSEMNVSTLELGDSALYLCASSPATGTKPNEQFFGPGTRLTVL.

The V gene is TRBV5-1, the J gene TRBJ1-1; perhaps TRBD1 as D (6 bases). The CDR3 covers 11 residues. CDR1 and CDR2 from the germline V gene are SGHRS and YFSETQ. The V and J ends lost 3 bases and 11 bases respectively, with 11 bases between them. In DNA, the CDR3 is TGCGCCAGCAGCTCCGGGACAACGGCTTTCTTT. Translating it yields CASSSGTTAFF.

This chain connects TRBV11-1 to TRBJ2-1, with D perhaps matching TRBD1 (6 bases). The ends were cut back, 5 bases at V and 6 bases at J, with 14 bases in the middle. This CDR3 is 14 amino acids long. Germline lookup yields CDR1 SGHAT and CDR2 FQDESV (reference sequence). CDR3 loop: CASSPGARSNEQFF. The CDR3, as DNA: TGTGCCAGCAGCCCAGGGGCTAGGTCCAATGAGCAGTTCTTC.

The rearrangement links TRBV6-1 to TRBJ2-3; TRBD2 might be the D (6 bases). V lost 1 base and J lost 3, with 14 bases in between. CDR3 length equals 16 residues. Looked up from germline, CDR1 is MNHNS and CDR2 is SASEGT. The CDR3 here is CASSEVETRRTDTQYF. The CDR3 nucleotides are TGTGCCAGCAGTGAAGTCGAGACTAGGAGGACAGATACGCAGTATTTT.

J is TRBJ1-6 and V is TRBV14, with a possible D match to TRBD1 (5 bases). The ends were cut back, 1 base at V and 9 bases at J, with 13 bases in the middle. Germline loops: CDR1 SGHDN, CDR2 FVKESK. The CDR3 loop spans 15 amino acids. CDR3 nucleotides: TGTGCCAGCAGCCAAGCAACGGGGGGAGCTTCACCCCTCCACTTT. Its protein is CASSQATGGASPLHF.

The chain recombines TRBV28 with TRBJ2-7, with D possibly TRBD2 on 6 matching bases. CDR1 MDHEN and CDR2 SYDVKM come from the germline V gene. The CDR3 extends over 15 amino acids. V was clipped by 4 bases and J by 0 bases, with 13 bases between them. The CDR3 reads CASSYGGVSSYEQYF. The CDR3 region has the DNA TGTGCCAGCAGTTACGGGGGAGTGAGCTCCTACGAGCAGTACTTC.

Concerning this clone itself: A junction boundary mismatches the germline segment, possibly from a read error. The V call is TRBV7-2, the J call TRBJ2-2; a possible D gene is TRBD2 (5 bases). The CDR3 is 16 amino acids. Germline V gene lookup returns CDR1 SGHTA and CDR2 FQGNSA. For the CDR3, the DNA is TGTGCCAGCAGCTTAGACGGCCCGGGGAACGCCGGGGAGCTGTTTTTT. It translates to CASSLDGPGNAGELFF.

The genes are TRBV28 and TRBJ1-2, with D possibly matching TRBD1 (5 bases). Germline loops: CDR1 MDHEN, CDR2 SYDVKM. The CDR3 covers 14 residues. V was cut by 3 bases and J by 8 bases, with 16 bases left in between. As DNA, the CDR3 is TGTGCCAGCAGTTTGGATTGGGGGGTCGGGGGCTACACCTTC. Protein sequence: CASSLDWGVGGYTF.

The CDR3 nucleotides are TGTGCCAGCAGCCATGAGGGACAGGGGTTTAATCAGCCCCAGCATTTT. Translated: CASSHEGQGFNQPQHF. The J gene is TRBJ1-5, the V gene TRBV7-9; 10 bases are shared with TRBD1. The CDR3 loop spans 16 amino acids. V was clipped by 5 bases and J by 4 bases; unmatched bases: 8. Germline CDR1 is SEHNR and CDR2 is FQNEAQ (reference sequence).

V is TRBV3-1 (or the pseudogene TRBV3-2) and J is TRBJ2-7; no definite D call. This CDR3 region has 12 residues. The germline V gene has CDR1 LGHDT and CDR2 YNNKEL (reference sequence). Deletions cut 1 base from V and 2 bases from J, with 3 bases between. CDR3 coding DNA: TGTGCCAGCAGCCAAGGCGCCTACGAGCAGTACTTC. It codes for CASSQGAYEQYF.

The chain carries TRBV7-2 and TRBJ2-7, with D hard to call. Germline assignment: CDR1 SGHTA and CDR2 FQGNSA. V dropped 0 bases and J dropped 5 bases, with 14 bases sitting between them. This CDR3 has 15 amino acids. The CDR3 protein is CASSLAIGPVNEQYF. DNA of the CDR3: TGTGCCAGCAGCTTAGCGATTGGGCCAGTGAACGAGCAGTACTTC. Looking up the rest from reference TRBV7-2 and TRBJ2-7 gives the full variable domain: GAGVSQSPSNKVTEKGKDVELRCDPISGHTALYWYRQSLGQGLEFLIYFQGNSAPDKSGLPSDRFSAERTGGSVSTLTIQRTQQEDSAVYLCASSLAIGPVNEQYFGPGTRLTVT.

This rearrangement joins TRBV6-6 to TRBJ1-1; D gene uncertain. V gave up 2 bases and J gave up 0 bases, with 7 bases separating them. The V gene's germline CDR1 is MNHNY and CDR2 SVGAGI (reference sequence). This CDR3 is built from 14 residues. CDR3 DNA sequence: TGTGCCAGCAGTTACGGCCAGGTGAACACTGAAGCTTTCTTT. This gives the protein CASSYGQVNTEAFF.

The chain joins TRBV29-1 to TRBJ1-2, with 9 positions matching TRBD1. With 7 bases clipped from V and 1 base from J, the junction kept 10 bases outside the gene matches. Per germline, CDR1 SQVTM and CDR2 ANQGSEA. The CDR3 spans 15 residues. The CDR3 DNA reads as TGCAGCGCCGCGGCAGGACAGGGGTTTAACTATGGCTACACCTTC. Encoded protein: CSAAAGQGFNYGYTF.